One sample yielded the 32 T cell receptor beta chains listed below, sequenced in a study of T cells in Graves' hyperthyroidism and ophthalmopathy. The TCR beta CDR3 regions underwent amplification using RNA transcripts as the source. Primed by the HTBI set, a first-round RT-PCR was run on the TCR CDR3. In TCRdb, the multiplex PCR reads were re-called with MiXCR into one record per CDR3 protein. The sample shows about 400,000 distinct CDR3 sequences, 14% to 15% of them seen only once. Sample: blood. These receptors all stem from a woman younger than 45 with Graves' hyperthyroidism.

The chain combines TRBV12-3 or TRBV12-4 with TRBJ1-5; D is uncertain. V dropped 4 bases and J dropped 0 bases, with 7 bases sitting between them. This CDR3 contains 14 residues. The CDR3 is CASSWEYSNQPQHF. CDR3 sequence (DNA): TGTGCCAGCAGTTGGGAATATAGCAATCAGCCCCAGCATTTT.

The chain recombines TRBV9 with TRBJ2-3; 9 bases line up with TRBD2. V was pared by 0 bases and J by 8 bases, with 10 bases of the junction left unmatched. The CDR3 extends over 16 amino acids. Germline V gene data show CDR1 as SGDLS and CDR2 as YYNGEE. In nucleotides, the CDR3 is TGTGCCAGCAGCGTAGAGGTTAGCGGGAGACATGGTACGCAGTATTTT. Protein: CASSVEVSGRHGTQYF.

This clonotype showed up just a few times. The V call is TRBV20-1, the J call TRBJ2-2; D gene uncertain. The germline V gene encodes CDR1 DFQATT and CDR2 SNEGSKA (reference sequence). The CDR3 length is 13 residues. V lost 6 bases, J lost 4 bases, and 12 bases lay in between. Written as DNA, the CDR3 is TGCAGTGCGGCGTTCACTACCACCGGGGAGCTGTTTTTT. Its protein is CSAAFTTTGELFF.

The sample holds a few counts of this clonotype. CDR3 DNA: TGTGCCAGCTCACCAATTATAGCGGAAGAGACCCAGTACTTC. It yields the protein CASSPIIAEETQYF. This rearrangement joins TRBV18 to TRBJ2-5, with TRBD2 as a possible D gene (6 bases). The germline V and J ends were trimmed by 2 bases and 3 bases, with 10 bases remaining between them. Germline V gene sequence: CDR1 KGHSH, CDR2 LQKENI. The CDR3 is 14 amino acids.

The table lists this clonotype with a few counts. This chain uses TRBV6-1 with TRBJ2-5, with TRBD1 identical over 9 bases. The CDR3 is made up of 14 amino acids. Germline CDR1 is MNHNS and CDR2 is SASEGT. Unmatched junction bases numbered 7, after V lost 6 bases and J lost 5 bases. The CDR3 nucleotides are TGTGCCAGCAGGGTACAGGGGGCTAAGGAGACCCAGTACTTC. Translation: CASRVQGAKETQYF.

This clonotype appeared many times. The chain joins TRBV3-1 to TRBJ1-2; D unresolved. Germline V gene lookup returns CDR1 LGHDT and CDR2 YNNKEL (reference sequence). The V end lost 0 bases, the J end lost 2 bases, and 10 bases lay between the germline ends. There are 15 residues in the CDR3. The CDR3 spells CASSQEFSGNYGYTF. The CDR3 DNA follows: TGTGCCAGCAGCCAAGAGTTTTCGGGGAACTATGGCTACACCTTC.

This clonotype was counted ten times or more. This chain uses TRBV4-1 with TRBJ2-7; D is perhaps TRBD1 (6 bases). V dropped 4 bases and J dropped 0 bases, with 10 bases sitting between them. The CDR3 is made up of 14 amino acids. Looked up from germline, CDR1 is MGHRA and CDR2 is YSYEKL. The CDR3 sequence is CASSLWDNSYEQYF. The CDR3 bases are TGCGCCAGCAGCCTCTGGGACAACTCCTACGAGCAGTACTTC.

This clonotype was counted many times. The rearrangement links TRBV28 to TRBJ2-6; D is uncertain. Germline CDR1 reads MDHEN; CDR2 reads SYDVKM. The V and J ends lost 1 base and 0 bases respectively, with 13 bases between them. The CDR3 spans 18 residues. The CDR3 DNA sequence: TGTGCCAGCAGTTTATTGTCGGGTATCTTCTCTGGGGCCAACGTCCTGACTTTC. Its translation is CASSLLSGIFSGANVLTF.

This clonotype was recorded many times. CDR3 bases: TGTGCCAGTAGTGGGAGTGGGCAGGGGTTGCACGAGCAGTACTTC. It codes for CASSGSGQGLHEQYF. The chain joins TRBV19 to TRBJ2-7; tentative D call: TRBD1 (6 bases). V was trimmed by 5 bases and J by 5 bases, leaving 19 bases between them. The CDR3 has 15 amino acids. Germline CDR1 LNHDA, CDR2 SQIVND (reference sequence).

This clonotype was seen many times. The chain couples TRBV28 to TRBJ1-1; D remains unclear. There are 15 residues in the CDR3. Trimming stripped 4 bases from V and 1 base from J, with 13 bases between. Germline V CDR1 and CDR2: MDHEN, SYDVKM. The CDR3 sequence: CASSSQRGGNTEAFF. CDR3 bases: TGTGCCAGCAGTTCCCAACGGGGAGGGAACACTGAAGCTTTCTTT.

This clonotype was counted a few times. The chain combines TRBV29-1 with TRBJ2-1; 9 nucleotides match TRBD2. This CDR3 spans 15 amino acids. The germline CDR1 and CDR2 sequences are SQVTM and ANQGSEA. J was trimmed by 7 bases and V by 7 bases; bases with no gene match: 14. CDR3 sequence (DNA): TGCAGCGCTCCCGGCGGTAGCGGGAGAAAAAATGAGCAGTTCTTC. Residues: CSAPGGSGRKNEQFF.

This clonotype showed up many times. Here the CDR3 DNA reads TGTGCCAGCAGTTCCGCACTAGCGATACAAGAGACCCAGTACTTC. Encoded protein: CASSSALAIQETQYF. This chain uses TRBV27 with TRBJ2-5; 7 bases line up with TRBD2. Germline V gene lookup returns CDR1 MNHEY and CDR2 SMNVEV (reference sequence). V lost 4 bases and J lost 2; bases outside the gene matches: 7. This CDR3 spans 15 amino acids.

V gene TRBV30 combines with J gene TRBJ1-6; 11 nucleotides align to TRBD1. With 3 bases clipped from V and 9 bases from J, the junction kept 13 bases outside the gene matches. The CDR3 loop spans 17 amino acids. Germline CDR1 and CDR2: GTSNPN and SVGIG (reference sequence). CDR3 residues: CAWRQDRGPELRSPLHF. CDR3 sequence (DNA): TGTGCCTGGAGGCAGGACAGGGGGCCTGAGTTGCGTTCACCCCTCCACTTT.

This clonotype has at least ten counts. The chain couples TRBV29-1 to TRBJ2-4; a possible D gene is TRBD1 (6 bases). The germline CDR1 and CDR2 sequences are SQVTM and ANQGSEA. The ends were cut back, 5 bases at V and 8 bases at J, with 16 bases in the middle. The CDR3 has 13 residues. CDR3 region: CSVRRGGSDIQYF. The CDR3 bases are TGCAGCGTTCGCAGGGGCGGCAGCGACATTCAGTACTTC.

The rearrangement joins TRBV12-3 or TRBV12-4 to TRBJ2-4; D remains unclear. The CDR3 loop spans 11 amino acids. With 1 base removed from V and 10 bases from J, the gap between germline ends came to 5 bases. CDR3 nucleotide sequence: TGTGCCAGCAGTTTAGGTCGGATTCAGTACTTC. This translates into CASSLGRIQYF.

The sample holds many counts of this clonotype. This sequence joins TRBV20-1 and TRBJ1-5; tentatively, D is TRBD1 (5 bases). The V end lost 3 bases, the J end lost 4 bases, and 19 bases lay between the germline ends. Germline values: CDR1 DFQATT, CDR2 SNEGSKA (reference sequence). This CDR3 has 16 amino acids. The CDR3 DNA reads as TGCAGTGCTAGTGTTCTGTCTCGGGGGGATAATCAGCCCCAGCATTTT. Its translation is CSASVLSRGDNQPQHF.

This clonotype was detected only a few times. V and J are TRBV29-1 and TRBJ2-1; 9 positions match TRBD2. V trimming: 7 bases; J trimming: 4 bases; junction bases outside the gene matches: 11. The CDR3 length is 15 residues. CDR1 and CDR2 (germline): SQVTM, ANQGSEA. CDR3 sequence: CSAKGASGNYNEQFF. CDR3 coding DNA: TGCAGCGCCAAAGGGGCTAGCGGGAATTACAATGAGCAGTTCTTC.

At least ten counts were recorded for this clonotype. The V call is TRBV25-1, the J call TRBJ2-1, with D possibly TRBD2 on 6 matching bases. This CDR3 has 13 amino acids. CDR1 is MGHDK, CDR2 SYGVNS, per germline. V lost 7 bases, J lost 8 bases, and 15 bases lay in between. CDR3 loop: CASTAIAEDEQFF. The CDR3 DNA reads TGTGCCAGCACCGCCATAGCGGAAGATGAGCAGTTCTTC.

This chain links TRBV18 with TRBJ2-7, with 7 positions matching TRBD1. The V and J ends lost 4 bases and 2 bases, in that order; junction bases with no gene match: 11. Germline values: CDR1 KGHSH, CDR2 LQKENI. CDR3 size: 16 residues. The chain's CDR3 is CASSRVHTGVAYEQYF. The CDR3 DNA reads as TGTGCCAGCTCACGAGTACACACAGGGGTTGCCTACGAGCAGTACTTC.

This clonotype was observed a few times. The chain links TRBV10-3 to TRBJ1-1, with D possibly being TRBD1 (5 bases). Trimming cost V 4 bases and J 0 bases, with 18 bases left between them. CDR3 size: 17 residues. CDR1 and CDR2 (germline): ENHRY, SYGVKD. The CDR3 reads CAISATGRGSMNTEAFF. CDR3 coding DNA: TGTGCCATCAGTGCAACTGGACGGGGGTCCATGAACACTGAAGCTTTCTTT.

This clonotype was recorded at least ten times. The CDR3 DNA sequence: TGTGCCAGCATCCAGCGGGCCGGGTCCTACAATGAGCAGTTCTTC. This sequence encodes CASIQRAGSYNEQFF. The rearrangement uses TRBV12-3 or TRBV12-4 and TRBJ2-1; tentative D call: TRBD2 (6 bases). V was trimmed by 7 bases and J by 1 base, leaving 14 bases between them. This CDR3 region has 15 residues.

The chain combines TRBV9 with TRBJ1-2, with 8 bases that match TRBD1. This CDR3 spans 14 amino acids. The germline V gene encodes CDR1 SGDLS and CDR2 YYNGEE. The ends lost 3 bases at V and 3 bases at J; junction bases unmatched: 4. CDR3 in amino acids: CASSGGTGYYGYTF. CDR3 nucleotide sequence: TGTGCCAGCAGCGGGGGGACAGGATACTATGGCTACACCTTC. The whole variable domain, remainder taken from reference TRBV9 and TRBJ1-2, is DSGVTQTPKHLITATGQRVTLRCSPRSGDLSVYWYQQSLDQGLQFLIQYYNGEERAKGNILERFSAQQFPDLHSELNLSSLELGDSALYFCASSGGTGYYGYTFGSGTRLTVV.

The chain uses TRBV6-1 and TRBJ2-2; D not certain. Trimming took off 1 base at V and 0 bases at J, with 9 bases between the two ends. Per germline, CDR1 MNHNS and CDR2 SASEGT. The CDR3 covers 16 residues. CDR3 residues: CASSEGLVPNTGELFF. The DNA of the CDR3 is TGTGCCAGCAGTGAAGGTCTGGTCCCGAACACCGGGGAGCTGTTTTTT.

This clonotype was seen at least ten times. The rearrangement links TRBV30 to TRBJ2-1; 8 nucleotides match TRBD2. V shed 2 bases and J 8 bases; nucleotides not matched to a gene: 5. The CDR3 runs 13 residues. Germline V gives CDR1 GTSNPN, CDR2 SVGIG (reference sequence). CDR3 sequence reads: CAWSNEREHEQFF. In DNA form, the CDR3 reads TGTGCCTGGAGTAATGAGCGGGAGCATGAGCAGTTCTTC.

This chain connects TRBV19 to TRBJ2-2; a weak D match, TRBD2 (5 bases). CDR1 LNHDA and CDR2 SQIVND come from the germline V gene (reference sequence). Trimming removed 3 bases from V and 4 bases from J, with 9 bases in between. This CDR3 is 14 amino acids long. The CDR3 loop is CASSIEGFTGELFF. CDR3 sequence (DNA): TGTGCCAGTAGTATCGAGGGATTCACCGGGGAGCTGTTTTTT.

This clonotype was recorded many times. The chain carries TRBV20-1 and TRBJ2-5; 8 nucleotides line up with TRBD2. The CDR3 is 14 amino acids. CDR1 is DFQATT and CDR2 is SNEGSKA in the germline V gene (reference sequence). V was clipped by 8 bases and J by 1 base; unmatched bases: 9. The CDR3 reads CSSGGGRGQETQYF. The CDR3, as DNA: TGCAGTTCCGGGGGGGGCAGGGGCCAAGAGACCCAGTACTTC.

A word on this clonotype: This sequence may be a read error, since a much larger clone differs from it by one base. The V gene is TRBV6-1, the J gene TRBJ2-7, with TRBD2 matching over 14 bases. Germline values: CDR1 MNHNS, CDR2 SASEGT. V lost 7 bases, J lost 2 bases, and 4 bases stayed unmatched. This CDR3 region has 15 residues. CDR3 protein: CASIRTSGGTYEQYF. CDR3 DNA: TGTGCCAGCATCCGGACTAGCGGGGGGACCTACGAGCAGTACTTC.

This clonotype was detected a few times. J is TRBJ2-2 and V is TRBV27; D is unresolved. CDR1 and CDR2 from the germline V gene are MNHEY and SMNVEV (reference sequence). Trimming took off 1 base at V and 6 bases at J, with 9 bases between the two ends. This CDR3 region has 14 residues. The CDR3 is CASSLFSTAGELFF. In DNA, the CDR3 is TGTGCCAGCAGTTTATTCTCTACGGCCGGGGAGCTGTTTTTT.

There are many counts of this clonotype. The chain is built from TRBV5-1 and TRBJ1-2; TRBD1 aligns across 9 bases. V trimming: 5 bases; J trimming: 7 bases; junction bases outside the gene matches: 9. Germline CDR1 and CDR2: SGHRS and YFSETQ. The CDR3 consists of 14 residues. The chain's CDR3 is CASREPGQGSGYTF. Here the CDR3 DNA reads TGCGCCAGCAGGGAGCCGGGACAGGGATCTGGCTACACCTTC.

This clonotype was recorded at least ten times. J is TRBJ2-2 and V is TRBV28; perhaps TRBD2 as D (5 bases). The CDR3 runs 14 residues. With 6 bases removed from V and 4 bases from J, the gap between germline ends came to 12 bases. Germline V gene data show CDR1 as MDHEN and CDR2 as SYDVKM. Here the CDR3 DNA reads TGTGCCAGCAGGATAAACGCGGGCACCGGGGAGCTGTTTTTT. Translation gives CASRINAGTGELFF.

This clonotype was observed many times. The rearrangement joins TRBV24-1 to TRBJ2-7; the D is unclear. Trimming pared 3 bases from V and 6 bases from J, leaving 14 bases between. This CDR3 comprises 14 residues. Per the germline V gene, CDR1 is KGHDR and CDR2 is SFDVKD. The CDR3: CATSDGSSFREQYF. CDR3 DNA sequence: TGTGCCACCAGTGATGGGTCTAGTTTTCGCGAGCAGTACTTC.

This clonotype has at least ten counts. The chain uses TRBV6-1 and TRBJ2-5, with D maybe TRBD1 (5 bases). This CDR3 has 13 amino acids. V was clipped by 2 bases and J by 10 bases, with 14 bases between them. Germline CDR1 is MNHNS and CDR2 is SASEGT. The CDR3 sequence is CASSESPTVNQYF. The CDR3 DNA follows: TGTGCCAGCAGTGAATCCCCGACAGTCAACCAGTACTTC.